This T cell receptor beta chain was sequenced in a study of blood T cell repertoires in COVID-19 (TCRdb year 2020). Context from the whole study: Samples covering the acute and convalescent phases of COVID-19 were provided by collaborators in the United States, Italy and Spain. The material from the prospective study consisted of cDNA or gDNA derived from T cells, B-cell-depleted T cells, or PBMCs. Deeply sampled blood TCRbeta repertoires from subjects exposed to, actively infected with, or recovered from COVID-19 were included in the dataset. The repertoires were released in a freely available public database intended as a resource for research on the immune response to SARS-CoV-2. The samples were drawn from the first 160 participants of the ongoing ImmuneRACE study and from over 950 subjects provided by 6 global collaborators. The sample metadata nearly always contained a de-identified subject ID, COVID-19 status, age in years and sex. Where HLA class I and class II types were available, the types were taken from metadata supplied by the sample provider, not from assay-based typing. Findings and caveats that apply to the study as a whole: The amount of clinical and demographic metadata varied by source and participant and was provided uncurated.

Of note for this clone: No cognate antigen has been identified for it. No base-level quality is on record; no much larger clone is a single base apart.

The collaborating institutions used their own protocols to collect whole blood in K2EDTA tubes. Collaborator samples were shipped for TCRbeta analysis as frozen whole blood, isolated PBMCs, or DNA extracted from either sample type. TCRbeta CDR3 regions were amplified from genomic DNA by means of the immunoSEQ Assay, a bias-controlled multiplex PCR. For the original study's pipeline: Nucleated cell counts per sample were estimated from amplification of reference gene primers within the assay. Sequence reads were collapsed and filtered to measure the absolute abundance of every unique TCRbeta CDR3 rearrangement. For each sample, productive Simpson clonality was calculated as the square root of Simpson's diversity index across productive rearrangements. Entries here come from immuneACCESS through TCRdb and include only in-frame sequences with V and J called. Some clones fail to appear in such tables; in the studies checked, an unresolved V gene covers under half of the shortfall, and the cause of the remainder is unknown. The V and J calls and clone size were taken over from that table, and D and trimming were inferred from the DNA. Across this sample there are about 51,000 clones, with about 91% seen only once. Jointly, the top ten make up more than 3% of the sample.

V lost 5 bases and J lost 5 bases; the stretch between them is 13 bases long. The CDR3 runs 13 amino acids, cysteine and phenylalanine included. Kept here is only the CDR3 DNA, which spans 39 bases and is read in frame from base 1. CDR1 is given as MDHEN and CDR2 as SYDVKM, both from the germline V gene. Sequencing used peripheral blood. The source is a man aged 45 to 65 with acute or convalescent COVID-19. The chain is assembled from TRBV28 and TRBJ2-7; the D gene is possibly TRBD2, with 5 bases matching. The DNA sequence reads TGTGCCAGCAGTCTCCTTGGGAGAAACGAGCAGTACTTC. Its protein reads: CASSLLGRNEQYF.